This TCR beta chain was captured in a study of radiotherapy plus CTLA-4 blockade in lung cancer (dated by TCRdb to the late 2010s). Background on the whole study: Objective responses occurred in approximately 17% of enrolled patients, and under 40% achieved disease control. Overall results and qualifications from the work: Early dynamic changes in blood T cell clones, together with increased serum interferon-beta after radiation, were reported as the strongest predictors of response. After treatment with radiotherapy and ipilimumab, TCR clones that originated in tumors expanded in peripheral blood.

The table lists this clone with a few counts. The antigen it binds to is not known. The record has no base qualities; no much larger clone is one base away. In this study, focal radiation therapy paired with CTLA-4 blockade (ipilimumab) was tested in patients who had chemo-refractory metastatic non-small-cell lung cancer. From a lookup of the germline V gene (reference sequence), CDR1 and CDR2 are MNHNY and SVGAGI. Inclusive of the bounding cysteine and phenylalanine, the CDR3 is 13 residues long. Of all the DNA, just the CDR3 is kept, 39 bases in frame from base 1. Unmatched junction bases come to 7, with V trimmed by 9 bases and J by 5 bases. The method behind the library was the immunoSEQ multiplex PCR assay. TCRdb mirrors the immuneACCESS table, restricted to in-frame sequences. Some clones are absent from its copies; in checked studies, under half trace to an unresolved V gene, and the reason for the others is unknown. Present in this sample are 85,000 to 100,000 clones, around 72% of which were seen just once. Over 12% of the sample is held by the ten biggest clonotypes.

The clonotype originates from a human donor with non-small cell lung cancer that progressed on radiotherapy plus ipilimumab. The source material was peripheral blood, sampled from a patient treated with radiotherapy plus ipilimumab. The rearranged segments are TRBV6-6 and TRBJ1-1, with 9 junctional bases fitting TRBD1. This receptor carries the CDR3 CARTGQGGTEAFF. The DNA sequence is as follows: TGTGCCAGAACGGGACAGGGTGGGACTGAAGCTTTCTTT.